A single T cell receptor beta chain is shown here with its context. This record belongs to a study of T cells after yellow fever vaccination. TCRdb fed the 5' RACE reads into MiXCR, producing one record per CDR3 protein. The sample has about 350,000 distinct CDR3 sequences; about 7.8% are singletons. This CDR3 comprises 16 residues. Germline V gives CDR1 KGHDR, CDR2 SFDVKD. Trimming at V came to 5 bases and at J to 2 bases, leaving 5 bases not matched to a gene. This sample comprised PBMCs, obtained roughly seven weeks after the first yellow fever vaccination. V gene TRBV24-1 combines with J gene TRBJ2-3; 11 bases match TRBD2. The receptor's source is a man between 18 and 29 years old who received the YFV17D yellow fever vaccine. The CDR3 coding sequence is TGTGCCACCAGTGTGGGGACTAGCGGATACACAGATACGCAGTATTTT. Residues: CATSVGTSGYTDTQYF.